This entry is about one TCR beta chain. The sample originates from a study of Graves' ophthalmopathy and Graves' hyperthyroidism. V was trimmed by 4 bases and J by 2 bases, leaving 13 bases between them. CDR3 length: 14 amino acids. Per the germline V gene, CDR1 is SGHRS and CDR2 is YFSETQ. Transcripts of RNA were the source for amplifying TCR beta CDR3 regions. Amplification began with first-round RT-PCR using HTBI primers, then second-round multiplex PCR was performed. A single record per CDR3 protein comes from TCRdb applying MiXCR to the multiplex PCR reads. The sample contains over a million distinct CDR3 sequences, about 35% of which appear only once. Certain patients were not enrolled. These were patients with other autoimmune diseases, uncontrolled infections, pregnancy or lactation.

V gene TRBV5-1 combines with J gene TRBJ2-7, with D perhaps given as TRBD1 or TRBD2 (5 bases each). The sample consisted of peripheral blood or thyroid tissue (not recorded which). The TCR originated in an adult man with Graves' hyperthyroidism. This chain's CDR3 is CASSVTGTPYEQYF. CDR3 DNA sequence: TGCGCCAGCAGCGTGACCGGGACCCCCTACGAGCAGTACTTC.